This entry lists 32 T cell receptor beta chains sequenced from one sample in a study of shared clonotypes between healthy human individuals. Generated by immunoSEQ multiplex PCR, the TCRdb table keeps only in-frame clones and is missing some. The sample has about 820,000 clones, 85% to 95% seen once. Naive CD8 cells comprised CD45RO-negative, CCR7-positively selected cells, excluding terminally differentiated effector memory CD45RA+ cells. The sequencing sample was made of naive CD8+ T cells sorted from blood. Receptor source: a man younger than 40 in good health.

V usage is TRBV6-1 and J usage is TRBJ2-2; TRBD1 matches 7 bases. The CDR3 is made up of 16 amino acids. The ends lost 4 bases at V and 6 bases at J; junction bases unmatched: 11. Germline CDR1 and CDR2: MNHNS and SASEGT. The CDR3 DNA sequence: TGTGCCAGCAGTGGCCTAGCAGGGGGAGTACCCGGGGAGCTGTTTTTT. Its translation: CASSGLAGGVPGELFF.

V and J are TRBV7-9 and TRBJ2-3, with 9 bases that match TRBD2. V trimming: 5 bases; J trimming: 3 bases; junction bases outside the gene matches: 6. This CDR3 contains 15 residues. Germline V gives CDR1 SEHNR, CDR2 FQNEAQ (reference sequence). In DNA, the CDR3 is TGTGCCAGCAGCCATCGACTAGCGGAAACAGATACGCAGTATTTT. It translates to CASSHRLAETDTQYF.

In this sample, this clone turned up once. This sequence joins TRBV7-9 and TRBJ1-4; D is ambiguous. There are 14 residues in the CDR3. The V end lost 5 bases, the J end lost 0 bases, and 7 bases lay between the germline ends. Germline CDR1 is SEHNR and CDR2 is FQNEAQ (reference sequence). DNA for the CDR3: TGTGCCAGCAGCCAACGCGCAACTAATGAAAAACTGTTTTTT. It is translated as CASSQRATNEKLFF. Supplemented by reference TRBV7-9 and TRBJ1-4, the full variable domain reads DTGVSQNPRHKITKRGQNVTFRCDPISEHNRLYWYRQTLGQGPEFLTYFQNEAQLEKSRLLSDRFSAERPKGSFSTLEIQRTEQGDSAMYLCASSQRATNEKLFFGSGTQLSVL.

The genes are TRBV7-8 and TRBJ2-1; no reliable D call. The CDR3 runs 16 residues. The germline gives CDR1 SGHVS, CDR2 FQNEAQ. V was shortened by 3 bases and J by 0 bases, with 12 bases between the two germline ends. In DNA form, the CDR3 reads TGTGCCAGCAGCTTGTGGGAAACGAGCTCCTACAATGAGCAGTTCTTC. Amino acid sequence: CASSLWETSSYNEQFF. Using reference TRBV7-8 and TRBJ2-1 for the parts outside the CDR3, the full variable domain is GAGVSQSPRYKVAKRGQDVALRCDPISGHVSLFWYQQALGQGPEFLTYFQNEAQLDKSGLPSDRFFAERPEGSVSTLKIQRTQQEDSAVYLCASSLWETSSYNEQFFGPGTRLTVL.

The chain combines TRBV4-1 with TRBJ2-3; D ambiguous. Per germline, CDR1 MGHRA and CDR2 YSYEKL. The CDR3 extends over 13 amino acids. The germline V and J ends were trimmed by 0 bases and 10 bases, with 11 bases remaining between them. CDR3 loop: CASSQERLSAQYF. The CDR3 DNA reads TGCGCCAGCAGCCAAGAACGGCTGTCTGCGCAGTATTTT.

The rearrangement uses TRBV18 and TRBJ2-1; D may be TRBD1 or TRBD2 (5 bases each). V shed 3 bases and J shed 9 bases, with 30 bases lying between them. This CDR3 contains 19 residues. Germline V gene data show CDR1 as KGHSH and CDR2 as LQKENI. For the CDR3, the DNA is TGTGCCAGCTCACCGTTAGGAGCTCGGTCTAGCACCGGACAAGGTGAGCAGTTCTTC. It encodes CASSPLGARSSTGQGEQFF.

J is TRBJ2-7 and V is TRBV18; TRBD2 is a possible D gene (6 bases). In germline, CDR1 is KGHSH, CDR2 LQKENI. V lost 2 bases to trimming and J lost 0 bases, with 17 bases between them. The CDR3 is 17 amino acids. CDR3 protein: CASSPNPMRGSSYEQYF. The CDR3 DNA is TGTGCCAGCTCACCAAACCCCATGCGGGGTAGCTCCTACGAGCAGTACTTC.

This clone was seen a handful of times. The chain recombines TRBV5-1 with TRBJ2-5, with TRBD1 as a possible D gene (5 bases). This CDR3 region has 15 residues. The germline V gene has CDR1 SGHRS and CDR2 YFSETQ. Trimming removed 4 bases from V and 5 bases from J, with 18 bases in between. The CDR3 region is CASSPDRGGIETQYF. The CDR3 nucleotides read TGCGCCAGCAGCCCCGACAGAGGTGGAATCGAGACCCAGTACTTC. Based on the CDR3 plus reference TRBV5-1 and TRBJ2-5, the full variable domain is KAGVTQTPRYLIKTRGQQVTLSCSPISGHRSVSWYQQTPGQGLQFLFEYFSETQRNKGNFPGRFSGRQFSNSRSEMNVSTLELGDSALYLCASSPDRGGIETQYFGPGTRLLVL.

The chain is built from TRBV29-1 and TRBJ2-5; D perhaps matches TRBD1 (6 bases). The CDR3 length is 13 residues. Between the trimmed V and J ends, which lost 7 bases and 5 bases, there was a span of 17 bases. Germline loops: CDR1 SQVTM, CDR2 ANQGSEA. This chain's CDR3 is CSGLGAQGETQYF. CDR3 nucleotides: TGCAGCGGGCTGGGGGCCCAGGGGGAGACCCAGTACTTC.

V and J are TRBV6-1 and TRBJ2-7; D is unclear. Germline V lookup: CDR1 MNHNS, CDR2 SASEGT. The CDR3 extends over 12 amino acids. V was trimmed by 6 bases and J by 3 bases, leaving 9 bases between them. The CDR3 DNA follows: TGTGCCAGCAGACCTACAGACTACGAGCAGTACTTC. Residues: CASRPTDYEQYF.

The CDR3 loop reads CASSDFDTQYF. For the CDR3, the DNA is TGTGCCAGCAGTGACTTCGATACGCAGTATTTT. This sequence joins TRBV6-5 and TRBJ2-3; D unresolved. This CDR3 has 11 amino acids. Germline V lookup: CDR1 MNHEY, CDR2 SVGAGI. Between the trimmed V and J ends, which lost 5 bases and 6 bases, there was a span of 6 bases.

The chain joins TRBV29-1 to TRBJ1-1; no clear D. The CDR3 sequence is 13 residues long. Germline lookup yields CDR1 SQVTM and CDR2 ANQGSEA. V dropped 5 bases and J dropped 6 bases, with 16 bases sitting between them. The CDR3 loop is CSVKPGQPAEAFF. The CDR3 DNA reads as TGCAGCGTTAAACCGGGCCAACCGGCTGAAGCTTTCTTT. The complete variable domain, with remaining parts taken from reference TRBV29-1 and TRBJ1-1, reads SAVISQKPSRDICQRGTSLTIQCQVDSQVTMMFWYRQQPGQSLTLIATANQGSEATYESGFVIDKFPISRPNLTFSTLTVSNMSPEDSSIYLCSVKPGQPAEAFFGQGTRLTVV.

The chain combines TRBV28 with TRBJ1-4; D might be TRBD1 (6 bases). With 5 bases removed from V and 8 bases from J, the gap between germline ends came to 15 bases. CDR1 and CDR2 (germline): MDHEN, SYDVKM. This CDR3 has 14 amino acids. CDR3 nucleotide sequence: TGTGCCAGCAGTCAGGAACAGGGTTGGGAAAAACTGTTTTTT. This encodes CASSQEQGWEKLFF.

This rearrangement joins TRBV6-5 to TRBJ2-7, with D perhaps TRBD1 (5 bases). In germline, CDR1 is MNHEY, CDR2 SVGAGI. Trimming cost V 2 bases and J 3 bases, with 17 bases left between them. The CDR3 consists of 16 residues. CDR3 protein: CASSYPDKTGVYEQYF. CDR3 DNA: TGTGCCAGCAGTTACCCAGATAAAACAGGAGTCTACGAGCAGTACTTC.

This chain uses TRBV4-3 with TRBJ2-2, with 9 bases that match TRBD1. CDR1 LGHNA and CDR2 YSLEER come from the germline V gene. The CDR3 has 19 amino acids. The V and J ends lost 3 bases and 0 bases, in that order; junction bases with no gene match: 11. CDR3 coding DNA: TGCGCCAGCAGCCATATAAACAGGGGGCCAGAAACGAACACCGGGGAGCTGTTTTTT. It is translated as CASSHINRGPETNTGELFF.

The chain carries TRBV28 and TRBJ1-3; 9 nucleotides agree with TRBD1. The CDR3 extends over 16 amino acids. V lost 2 bases to trimming and J lost 0 bases; unmatched junction nucleotides: 2. CDR1 is MDHEN, CDR2 SYDVKM, per germline. The CDR3 nucleotides are TGTGCCAGCAGTTTAGGACAGGGGAGCTCTGGAAACACCATATATTTT. Translation: CASSLGQGSSGNTIYF.

The chain is built from TRBV2 and TRBJ2-7; D is unresolved. CDR1 is SNHLY and CDR2 is FYNNEI in the germline V gene. This CDR3 has 10 residues. V was cut by 5 bases and J by 3 bases, with 2 bases left in between. The CDR3 region has the DNA TGTGCCAGCAGTATCTACGAGCAGTACTTC. It codes for CASSIYEQYF. Drawing the rest from reference TRBV2 and TRBJ2-7, the complete variable domain is EPEVTQTPSHQVTQMGQEVILRCVPISNHLYFYWYRQILGQKVEFLVSFYNNEISEKSEIFDDQFSVERPDGSNFTLKIRSTKLEDSAMYFCASSIYEQYFGPGTRLTVT.

This rearrangement joins TRBV11-3 to TRBJ2-2; 9 nucleotides align to TRBD2. This CDR3 has 16 amino acids. Trimming cost V 6 bases and J 5 bases; bases outside gene matches: 10. Germline V gene data show CDR1 as SGHNT and CDR2 as YENEEA. This CDR3 reads CASRNSGSEWTGELFF. The CDR3 DNA sequence: TGTGCCAGCAGGAATAGCGGGAGTGAGTGGACCGGGGAGCTGTTTTTT.

The genes are TRBV25-1 and TRBJ2-5; 10 bases agree with TRBD2. The CDR3 covers 17 residues. Trimming cost V 2 bases and J 3 bases; bases outside gene matches: 9. Looked up from germline, CDR1 is MGHDK and CDR2 is SYGVNS. DNA for the CDR3: TGTGCCAGCAGTGAACCACCAGGACTAGCGGCCAAAGAGACCCAGTACTTC. Protein sequence: CASSEPPGLAAKETQYF.

The CDR3 DNA reads TGTGCCAGCGGACTGCTCACAGATACGCAGTATTTT. Residues: CASGLLTDTQYF. The chain couples TRBV27 to TRBJ2-3; D possibly corresponds to TRBD2 (5 bases). The CDR3 covers 12 residues. Germline V CDR1 and CDR2: MNHEY, SMNVEV (reference sequence). The germline V and J ends were trimmed by 8 bases and 2 bases, with 8 bases remaining between them.

The table lists this clone with many counts. The chain joins TRBV4-1 to TRBJ1-1; D is perhaps TRBD1 (5 bases). CDR3 size: 14 residues. Deletions cut 3 bases from V and 2 bases from J, with 10 bases between. Germline-derived CDR1 and CDR2 are MGHRA and YSYEKL. The chain's CDR3 is CASSQRGANTEAFF. CDR3 in DNA: TGCGCCAGCAGCCAGAGGGGTGCCAACACTGAAGCTTTCTTT.

V and J are TRBV14 and TRBJ2-2, with a tentative D call TRBD2 (6 bases). CDR1 SGHDN and CDR2 FVKESK come from the germline V gene. The CDR3 consists of 14 residues. With 2 bases removed from V and 5 bases from J, the gap between germline ends came to 9 bases. This CDR3 is CASSQSGRTGELFF. CDR3 DNA: TGTGCCAGCAGCCAATCCGGGAGAACCGGGGAGCTGTTTTTT.

This sequence joins TRBV25-1 and TRBJ2-7, with 8 bases lining up with TRBD2. The CDR3 has 17 residues. The junction had 11 bases not matched to a gene; V was cut back by 4 bases and J by 0 bases. Germline lookup yields CDR1 MGHDK and CDR2 SYGVNS. Here the CDR3 reads CASSGPGGNSPSYEQYF. CDR3 coding DNA: TGTGCCAGCAGTGGTCCGGGGGGGAACTCCCCCTCCTACGAGCAGTACTTC.

This chain links TRBV28 with TRBJ1-1; TRBD1 might be the D (5 bases). The CDR3 contains 14 residues. V was cut by 6 bases and J by 4 bases, with 15 bases left in between. Germline V gene lookup returns CDR1 MDHEN and CDR2 SYDVKM. CDR3 amino acids: CASSPWDAGTEAFF. CDR3 bases: TGTGCCAGCAGCCCCTGGGACGCGGGCACTGAAGCTTTCTTT.

In DNA, the CDR3 is TGCGCCAGCAGTCAGGACAGGGGGCGATCGGAGACCCAGTACTTC. It codes for CASSQDRGRSETQYF. The chain links TRBV4-1 to TRBJ2-5; 11 bases align to TRBD1. CDR3 size: 15 residues. The junction had 8 bases not matched to a gene; V was cut back by 6 bases and J by 5 bases. The germline gives CDR1 MGHRA, CDR2 YSYEKL.

The genes are TRBV11-2 and TRBJ2-1; D is uncertain. V lost 4 bases and J 0 bases, leaving 13 bases between the germline ends. Looked up from germline, CDR1 is SGHAT and CDR2 is FQNNGV. This CDR3 is 16 amino acids long. The CDR3 spells CASSSPAESSYNEQFF. In DNA, the CDR3 is TGTGCCAGCAGCTCTCCGGCAGAGAGCTCCTACAATGAGCAGTTCTTC.

This clone was seen only once. The chain recombines TRBV5-8 with TRBJ2-4, with D tentatively TRBD1 or TRBD2 (7 bases each). Germline V lookup: CDR1 SGHTS, CDR2 YDEGEE. V was pared by 5 bases and J by 3 bases, with 15 bases between. The length of the CDR3 is 15 residues. The chain's CDR3 is CASRSGGGYKNIQYF. CDR3 bases: TGTGCCAGCAGATCAGGGGGGGGGTACAAAAACATTCAGTACTTC.

The chain recombines TRBV14 with TRBJ2-1; no definite D call. The CDR3 has 11 amino acids. CDR1 and CDR2 (germline): SGHDN, FVKESK. Trimming left V 4 bases short and J 7 bases short, with 5 bases between. CDR3 DNA: TGTGCCAGCAGCCTGTTTAATGAGCAGTTCTTC. Translated: CASSLFNEQFF.

The rearrangement links TRBV9 to TRBJ1-4; a possible D gene is TRBD1 (6 bases). CDR3 size: 14 residues. The V end was cut by 0 bases, the J end by 7 bases, with 10 bases between. Germline V CDR1 and CDR2: SGDLS, YYNGEE. The CDR3 region is CASSVEAGVEKLFF. DNA of the CDR3: TGTGCCAGCAGCGTAGAGGCAGGGGTTGAAAAACTGTTTTTT.

The chain employs TRBV28 and TRBJ2-7; D is perhaps TRBD2 (6 bases). The CDR3 is 18 residues long. V lost 2 bases and J lost 3, with 23 bases in between. Germline V CDR1 and CDR2: MDHEN, SYDVKM. The CDR3 loop is CASSLKPPSFRENYEQYF. The CDR3 nucleotides read TGTGCCAGCAGTTTAAAACCCCCCTCGTTCCGGGAGAACTACGAGCAGTACTTC.

The V call is TRBV2, the J call TRBJ1-5; 7 nucleotides align to TRBD1. The ends lost 5 bases at V and 6 bases at J; junction bases unmatched: 7. In germline, CDR1 is SNHLY, CDR2 FYNNEI. The CDR3 is made up of 14 amino acids. The chain's CDR3 is CASSPGGTPQPQHF. The CDR3 DNA follows: TGTGCCAGCAGTCCAGGGGGAACCCCTCAGCCCCAGCATTTT.

J is TRBJ1-3 and V is TRBV7-6; D is undetermined. Germline CDR1 and CDR2: SGHVS and FNYEAQ. The CDR3 spans 14 residues. Trimming removed 2 bases at V and 4 bases at J, with 9 bases between. CDR3 residues: CASSLWGTGNTIYF. The CDR3 DNA sequence: TGTGCCAGCAGCTTATGGGGAACCGGAAACACCATATATTTT.